The 9 T cell receptor beta chains below all came from one sample that was sequenced in a study of CD8 T cells in Susac syndrome. RNA totalling about 0.5 to 1 ug underwent reverse transcription with random hexamers. One entry per CDR3 protein, called by TCRdb with MiXCR from the immunoSEQ multiplex PCR reads. The sample includes 250,000 to 300,000 distinct CDR3 sequences, roughly 85% of them seen just once. Sequenced sample: CD8+ T cells from PBMCs. The receptors shown here come from a human donor with multiple sclerosis.

This chain links TRBV5-4 with TRBJ2-5, with D possibly being TRBD1 or TRBD2 (7 bases each). V was cut by 0 bases and J by 2 bases, with 14 bases left in between. CDR3 length equals 16 residues. CDR1 and CDR2 from the germline V gene are SGHNT and YYREEE (reference sequence). For the CDR3, the DNA is TGTGCCAGCAGCTTGGTGGCAGGGGGGGAACAAGAGACCCAGTACTTC. Residues: CASSLVAGGEQETQYF.

The chain is built from TRBV6-5 and TRBJ2-6; weak D call: TRBD2 (5 bases). Per germline, CDR1 MNHEY and CDR2 SVGAGI. The germline V and J ends were trimmed by 2 bases and 2 bases, with 7 bases remaining between them. The CDR3 spans 15 residues. CDR3 coding DNA: TGTGCCAGCAGTTACGGAGGTGCTGGGGCCAACGTCCTGACTTTC. This codes for CASSYGGAGANVLTF.

This clonotype has a handful of counts. The chain joins TRBV11-2 to TRBJ2-3, with TRBD2 identical over 7 bases. V was pared by 2 bases and J by 2 bases, with 7 bases of the junction left unmatched. In germline, CDR1 is SGHAT, CDR2 FQNNGV. This CDR3 spans 16 amino acids. CDR3 in DNA: TGTGCCAGCAGCTTATTCTCTCTAGCGGCCACAGATACGCAGTATTTT. It specifies CASSLFSLAATDTQYF.

The chain combines TRBV13 with TRBJ2-5; D remains unclear. The V gene lost 0 bases and the J gene lost 0 bases, with 8 bases spanning the gap. The CDR3 consists of 15 residues. Germline CDR1 PRHDT, CDR2 FYEKMQ (reference sequence). CDR3 DNA: TGTGCCAGCAGCTTAGGCCTGGAATACCAAGAGACCCAGTACTTC. Translated, it gives CASSLGLEYQETQYF.

The chain links TRBV20-1 to TRBJ2-4, with D uncertain. Trimming removed 4 bases at V and 13 bases at J, with 14 bases between. This CDR3 has 11 amino acids. Germline CDR1 and CDR2: DFQATT and SNEGSKA (reference sequence). CDR3 bases: TGCAGTGCTACCCCTATGCTCCAGCAGTACTTC. Its protein is CSATPMLQQYF.

The rearrangement uses TRBV7-2 and TRBJ1-1; TRBD1 aligns across 9 bases. Germline CDR1 reads SGHTA; CDR2 reads FQGNSA. There are 13 residues in the CDR3. The trim removed 0 bases at V and 12 bases at J, leaving 5 bases unmatched. The chain's CDR3 is CASSLAGTGTPFF. The CDR3 DNA reads TGTGCCAGCAGCTTAGCCGGGACAGGGACGCCTTTCTTT.

This rearrangement joins TRBV28 to TRBJ2-5, with TRBD1 identical over 10 bases. CDR1 MDHEN and CDR2 SYDVKM come from the germline V gene. Unmatched junction bases numbered 16, after V lost 5 bases and J lost 1 base. This CDR3 comprises 19 residues. This CDR3 is CASSPRSLGTGALQETQYF. The CDR3 DNA follows: TGTGCCAGCAGTCCTCGGAGTCTGGGGACAGGGGCCCTCCAAGAGACCCAGTACTTC.

V and J are TRBV5-1 and TRBJ2-7, with 8 nucleotides matching TRBD2. The V gene's germline CDR1 is SGHRS and CDR2 YFSETQ. The junction had 10 bases not matched to a gene; V was cut back by 5 bases and J by 3 bases. The CDR3 sequence is 15 residues long. CDR3 amino acids: CASRIGLAGGYEQYF. CDR3 sequence (DNA): TGCGCCAGCAGAATCGGGCTGGCGGGAGGCTACGAGCAGTACTTC.

The chain has TRBV27 and TRBJ1-2; 7 nucleotides match TRBD1. CDR3 length equals 13 residues. Per the germline V gene, CDR1 is MNHEY and CDR2 is SMNVEV (reference sequence). Trimming cost V 5 bases and J 7 bases; bases outside gene matches: 7. The CDR3 region is CASSPMTGTGYTF. The CDR3 DNA reads TGTGCCAGCAGTCCTATGACAGGGACTGGCTACACCTTC.